Listed here is a single TCR beta chain. Its antigen is currently unknown. The data derive from a study of OX40 agonist ivuxolimab in advanced cancers. As for the study in general: In this cohort, patients received ivuxolimab, an agonistic anti-OX40 (CD134) antibody. Of the patients, three showed partial responses, one with hepatocellular carcinoma and two with cutaneous melanoma.

Study-wide points: In general, CD8+ T cells held more expanded clones than CD4+ did, on average.

The trim removed 5 bases at V and 1 base at J, leaving 10 bases unmatched. Germline lookup yields CDR1 SNHLY and CDR2 FYNNEI. The CDR3 runs to 19 residues. Method: immunoSEQ multiplex PCR; TCRdb's copy keeps in-frame clones and lacks some. The sample yields about 40,000 clones, approximately 83% seen once. This clonotype was obtained from an adult with an advanced solid tumor such as melanoma, head and neck, liver or kidney cancer. The gene calls are TRBV2 and TRBJ2-4; TRBD2 aligns across 14 bases. Material: CD4+ or CD8+ T cells sorted from blood, obtained in a trial of the OX40 agonist ivuxolimab. The CDR3 sequence is CASSFGTSGSSGAKNIQYF. The CDR3 DNA sequence: TGTGCCAGCAGTTTCGGGACTAGCGGGAGCAGTGGGGCCAAAAACATTCAGTACTTC.